This T cell receptor (beta chain) appears in the sequencing data of a study of shared clonotypes between healthy human individuals. Only in-frame clones appear in the TCRdb table, and some are missing; sequencing was by immunoSEQ multiplex PCR. This sample carries just over 2,000,000 clones, roughly 94% of them seen once, and the ten largest clones take approximately 0.13%. The CDR3 has 17 residues. Germline-derived CDR1 and CDR2 are SGHRS and YFSETQ. With V trimmed by 7 bases and J by 7 bases, 15 bases remained unmatched. The chain couples TRBV5-1 to TRBJ2-2; 11 positions match TRBD2. This clonotype was obtained from a man aged 18-30 years in good health. The sequenced sample consisted of naive CD4+ T cells sorted from blood. Noted subset: CD45RA+ positively selected. This chain's CDR3 is CASHTGTSGPSGGELFF. In DNA form, the CDR3 reads TGCGCCAGCCATACCGGGACTAGCGGCCCCTCGGGCGGGGAGCTGTTTTTT. Drawing the rest from reference TRBV5-1 and TRBJ2-2, the complete variable domain is KAGVTQTPRYLIKTRGQQVTLSCSPISGHRSVSWYQQTPGQGLQFLFEYFSETQRNKGNFPGRFSGRQFSNSRSEMNVSTLELGDSALYLCASHTGTSGPSGGELFFGEGSRLTVL.